One and the same sample provided the 17 T cell receptor beta chains below, sequenced in a study of T-cell memory formation after mild COVID-19. TCRdb re-called the 5' RACE reads through MiXCR, storing one row per CDR3 protein. The sample has 300,000 to 400,000 distinct CDR3 sequences; around 28% are singletons. The sequencing sample was made of PBMCs or a T cell subset sorted from them (not recorded which). Receptors originate from an adult woman who had mild COVID-19 (a few samples of this study predate the infection). Cell type and time point are not known.

This clonotype was seen only a few times. The J gene is TRBJ1-1, the V gene TRBV19; no firm D call. Trimming left V 6 bases short and J 5 bases short, with 13 bases between. From germline, CDR1 is LNHDA and CDR2 SQIVND (reference sequence). CDR3 length: 13 residues. This CDR3 is CASRPGGGTEAFF. In DNA form, the CDR3 reads TGTGCCAGTAGGCCAGGAGGAGGGACTGAAGCTTTCTTT.

This clonotype was observed a few times. The J gene is TRBJ2-7, the V gene TRBV25-1; the match to TRBD1 covers 8 bases. CDR3 length equals 15 residues. V lost 1 base, J lost 5 bases, and 7 bases stayed unmatched. Per germline, CDR1 MGHDK and CDR2 SYGVNS. The CDR3 DNA reads as TGTGCCAGCAGTGAATCCATGGTCAGGGGGCACGAGCAGTACTTC. Translation: CASSESMVRGHEQYF.

This clonotype showed up just a few times. The gene calls are TRBV7-8 and TRBJ2-1; D perhaps matches TRBD2 (5 bases). Germline V gives CDR1 SGHVS, CDR2 FQNEAQ. Trimming pared 7 bases from V and 11 bases from J, leaving 21 bases between. The CDR3 totals 14 residues. The CDR3 DNA sequence: TGTGCCAGCAAGACCAGGACTCAACCATTAAAGCAGTTCTTC. Translating it yields CASKTRTQPLKQFF.

The chain employs TRBV30 and TRBJ2-1; a weak D match, TRBD2 (5 bases). The CDR3 consists of 17 residues. Trimming took off 7 bases at V and 8 bases at J, with 30 bases between the two ends. Germline CDR1 GTSNPN, CDR2 SVGIG (reference sequence). CDR3: CALLPYRLAVFRDEQFF. CDR3 DNA: TGTGCCTTACTTCCGTATAGGCTAGCAGTATTTCGAGATGAGCAGTTCTTC.

The rearrangement uses TRBV25-1 and TRBJ2-2; a weak D match, TRBD2 (6 bases). CDR1 and CDR2 (germline): MGHDK, SYGVNS. Trimming removed 4 bases from V and 0 bases from J, with 9 bases in between. The length of the CDR3 is 15 residues. The CDR3 region is CASSARLANTGELFF. The CDR3 region has the DNA TGTGCCAGCAGTGCCCGACTAGCGAACACCGGGGAGCTGTTTTTT.

This clonotype has just a few counts. V and J are TRBV7-3 and TRBJ2-6; a weak D match, TRBD1 (6 bases). V dropped 4 bases and J dropped 4 bases, with 14 bases sitting between them. Germline-derived CDR1 and CDR2 are SGHTA and FQGTGA. The CDR3 runs 16 residues. The CDR3 sequence is CASSSRAGDGANVLTF. DNA for the CDR3: TGTGCCAGCAGCTCCCGGGCAGGGGACGGGGCCAACGTCCTGACTTTC.

The rearrangement uses TRBV5-1 and TRBJ1-3; D is unresolved. Germline assignment: CDR1 SGHRS and CDR2 YFSETQ. With 4 bases removed from V and 1 base from J, the gap between germline ends came to 18 bases. The CDR3 sequence is 17 residues long. In DNA, the CDR3 is TGCGCCAGCAGCGACCGGAGGTTCGGGGATTCTGGAAACACCATATATTTT. Translated, it gives CASSDRRFGDSGNTIYF.

Many counts were recorded for this clonotype. The V call is TRBV20-1, the J call TRBJ2-1; TRBD2 matches 9 bases. The length of the CDR3 is 17 residues. Trimming at V came to 2 bases and at J to 8 bases, leaving 16 bases not matched to a gene. The germline CDR1 and CDR2 sequences are DFQATT and SNEGSKA (reference sequence). The CDR3 loop is CSARIQGSGGPWDEQFF. CDR3 coding DNA: TGCAGTGCTAGAATTCAGGGTAGCGGGGGCCCCTGGGATGAGCAGTTCTTC.

The chain uses TRBV11-2 and TRBJ2-7, with TRBD1 matching over 9 bases. Germline assignment: CDR1 SGHAT and CDR2 FQNNGV. The V gene end was trimmed by 2 bases and the J gene end by 5 bases; junction bases not matched to a gene: 7. The CDR3 totals 15 residues. The CDR3 region is CASSLLQGAVDEQYF. The CDR3 bases are TGTGCCAGCAGCTTATTACAGGGGGCTGTCGACGAGCAGTACTTC.

This clonotype was found a few times. The chain couples TRBV12-1 to TRBJ1-2; the D call in the table, TRBD1, was not verified against the DNA. TRBV12-1 is a documented pseudogene. This CDR3 is 13 amino acids long. Here the CDR3 DNA reads TGTGCCAGCAGCGATCGGGACCTCAATGGCTACACCTTC. The encoded protein is CASSDRDLNGYTF.

This clonotype has more than one count but fewer than ten. V and J are TRBV3-1 and TRBJ2-7; D uncertain. Per germline, CDR1 LGHDT and CDR2 YNNKEL (reference sequence). V lost 4 bases and J lost 3, with 10 bases in between. CDR3 size: 13 residues. CDR3 residues: CASSRTVFYEQYF. The CDR3 DNA reads as TGTGCCAGCAGCCGCACCGTTTTCTACGAGCAGTACTTC.

V usage is TRBV7-8 and J usage is TRBJ1-2; 7 nucleotides align to TRBD1. This CDR3 is 16 amino acids long. J was trimmed by 4 bases and V by 5 bases; bases with no gene match: 13. Germline CDR1 and CDR2: SGHVS and FQNEAQ. The chain's CDR3 is CASSMLRDSRTYGYTF. The CDR3 DNA reads as TGTGCCAGCAGCATGCTCCGGGACAGTCGAACCTATGGCTACACCTTC.

As DNA, the CDR3 is TGCAGCGTTGAAGACACCTCCCCCGGGACAGCTCGCACAGATACGCAGTATTTT. Its protein is CSVEDTSPGTARTDTQYF. This rearrangement joins TRBV29-1 to TRBJ2-3, with 7 nucleotides matching TRBD1. The CDR3 is made up of 18 amino acids. Per the germline V gene, CDR1 is SQVTM and CDR2 is ANQGSEA. V gave up 0 bases and J gave up 1 base; unmatched junction bases: 13.

This clonotype was seen a few times. The chain joins TRBV12-3 or TRBV12-4 to TRBJ2-1; D remains ambiguous. The CDR3 totals 16 residues. V shed 3 bases and J shed 0 bases, with 12 bases lying between them. The CDR3 bases are TGTGCCAGCAGTTTTCGGAGATTTAGCTCCTACAATGAGCAGTTCTTC. Amino acids: CASSFRRFSSYNEQFF.

This clonotype was seen repeatedly, ten times or more. The genes are TRBV7-9 and TRBJ2-4; 10 bases match TRBD2. Unmatched junction bases numbered 13, after V lost 2 bases and J lost 0 bases. The CDR3 sequence is 20 residues long. CDR1 is SEHNR and CDR2 is FQNEAQ in the germline V gene (reference sequence). DNA for the CDR3: TGTGCCAGCAGCTTACCCCCTGAGGCTAGCGGGGGCCTAGCCAAAAACATTCAGTACTTC. This sequence encodes CASSLPPEASGGLAKNIQYF.

The chain is built from TRBV3-1 and TRBJ1-3; D not certain. CDR1 LGHDT and CDR2 YNNKEL come from the germline V gene (reference sequence). The CDR3 loop spans 15 amino acids. Trimming removed 2 bases from V and 2 bases from J, with 10 bases in between. CDR3 region: CASSQLAGAGNTIYF. CDR3 in DNA: TGTGCCAGCAGCCAATTGGCCGGGGCTGGAAACACCATATATTTT.

This clonotype was seen many times. V and J are TRBV11-2 and TRBJ1-6; D might be TRBD1 (5 bases). V was clipped by 4 bases and J by 4 bases, with 17 bases between them. Germline CDR1 reads SGHAT; CDR2 reads FQNNGV. CDR3 length: 17 residues. CDR3 sequence: CASSSRPAQGYNSPLHF. CDR3 in DNA: TGTGCCAGCAGCTCCCGCCCCGCTCAGGGATATAATTCACCCCTCCACTTT.